This note documents a single TCR beta chain sequence. The authors' processing: Estimates of nucleated cell counts were drawn from the amplification of reference gene primers. This table comes from immunoSEQ multiplex PCR, and its TCRdb copy is limited to in-frame clones, with some not included. V, J and clone size are taken as reported in that table, and D and trimming were inferred from the DNA itself. The table shows more than 200,000 clones, with 87% occurring only once. This sample is drawn from a study of blood T cell repertoires in COVID-19. Study-level information: Donors in the United States, Italy and Spain gave samples during acute or convalescent COVID-19.

Germline values: CDR1 SGHNT, CDR2 YYREEE (reference sequence). This CDR3 is built from 15 residues. The V end was cut by 0 bases, the J end by 11 bases, with 20 bases between. This receptor was taken from a man younger than 35 with active or convalescent COVID-19. Sequenced sample: peripheral blood. V and J are TRBV5-4 and TRBJ1-1; the D is unclear. The CDR3 protein is CASSLGAEKVVAAFF. The CDR3 DNA is TGTGCCAGCAGCTTGGGGGCGGAAAAGGTTGTAGCGGCTTTCTTT. The full variable domain, in which reference TRBV5-4 and TRBJ1-1 provide the parts outside the CDR3, is ETGVTQSPTHLIKTRGQQVTLRCSSQSGHNTVSWYQQALGQGPQFIFQYYREEENGRGNFPPRFSGLQFPNYSSELNVNALELDDSALYLCASSLGAEKVVAAFFGQGTRLTVV.